The source of this TCR beta chain is a study of Ad26.COV2.S vaccination and SARS-CoV-2 variants. Study-wide results and caveats: Substantial breadth was reported for post-vaccination spike-specific CD8+ and CD4+ T cells. Placebo recipients trailed vaccine recipients in spike-specific TCR breadth.

The germline gives CDR1 KGHDR, CDR2 SFDVKD. Trimming pared 0 bases from V and 0 bases from J, leaving 13 bases between. This CDR3 contains 17 residues. With regard to this clone: Its antigen is not identified.

Assay: immunoSEQ multiplex PCR; the TCRdb copy retains only in-frame clones and omits some. The sample has just over 350,000 clones; about 92% are singletons. This sequence originates from a human donor who had recovered from COVID-19. This sequence joins TRBV24-1 and TRBJ1-2, with D tentatively TRBD1 (6 bases). The starting material was peripheral blood, obtained after recovery from COVID-19. CDR3 sequence (DNA): TGTGCCACCAGTGATTTGACAGGGAGGCCAACTAACTATGGCTACACCTTC. The encoded protein is CATSDLTGRPTNYGYTF.